Described below is a single T cell receptor (beta chain) sequence and its context. This clone has ten or more counts. Its antigen remains unidentified. One base away there is no much larger clone; base qualities are not given. The source of the sample is a study of T cells after posttransplantation cyclophosphamide (dated by TCRdb to about 2016). Study-wide context: Using TRB sequencing, the study followed how the T cell repertoire reconstituted after myeloablative bone marrow transplantation in which posttransplantation cyclophosphamide served as GVHD prophylaxis. Samples from 30 to 35 PTCy-treated patients, along with samples from approximately 15 of their related bone marrow donors, underwent antigen receptor sequencing. Because TRA and TRB clonality correlated tightly in roughly nine samples, later TCR analyses were limited to TRB. TRB sequencing was also done on up to about 3 additional blood samples from 2 to 5.2 years after transplant in 3 patients, and on pretransplant blood from several patients. Blood from all 35 or so PTCy patients with 1-year posttransplant specimens was subjected to TRB sequencing. Public TRB sequences were searched against a database of over 3,600 sequences associated with responses to pathogens, tumor antigens, self-antigens and alloantigens. Study-level results and caveats: The TRB repertoires of T cells infiltrating skin or the GI tract showed only limited overlap with the TRB repertoires found in blood. Across approximately 41 patients, TRB clonality was highly associated with recipient CMV seropositivity and CMV reactivation, and PTCy diversity was similar to diversity in CNI/methotrexate controls. Donor-recipient similarity was low at 1-2 months but rose over the first year, and later blood repertoires were often dominated by donor CD8+ memory clones.

Genomic DNA was used for TRB sequencing, which was performed with the immunoSEQ assay at survey resolution or with the hsTCRB kit. The published analysis was carried out like this. The immunoSEQ software handled the initial read processing, while the LymphoSeq R package was used for the repertoire analyses. Clonality was computed as 1 minus normalized Shannon entropy; Gini coefficient was also calculated for each TRB dataset. To infer phenotypes in unsorted samples, TRB sequences from sorted subsets of the recipient or donor were mapped onto unsorted samples from the same recipient. TCRdb retrieved this table from immuneACCESS and kept in-frame rearrangements only. Not all clones are present; in checked studies, unresolved V genes account for under half, and no reason is known for the remainder. The V and J calls and clone size were taken over from that table, and D and trimming were inferred from the DNA. In this sample, roughly 49,000 clones appear, none counted once only. The ten largest clones take up roughly 2.2% of the sample.

V and J lose 0 bases and 4 bases, and a span of 15 bases separates them. CDR1 MRHNA and CDR2 SNTAGT are derived from the germline V gene. The CDR3 spans 16 residues, from the cysteine through the phenylalanine. Only CDR3 DNA remains: 48 bases, in frame from the first base. Related bone marrow donors provided peripheral blood samples on the day of marrow donation. Mononuclear cells from peripheral blood and bone marrow were separated by Ficoll-Hypaque density centrifugation and then cryopreserved. The sequenced sample was PBMCs. This clonotype was sampled from a man aged 35 to 55 in good health, CMV-negative, and a related stem cell transplant donor. The chain links TRBV6-4 with TRBJ1-2, with the identity of the D gene unclear. This receptor has the CDR3 CASSDSQTDSFYGYTF. The nucleotides read TGTGCCAGCAGTGACTCACAGACGGATTCTTTCTATGGCTACACCTTC.